Below, 31 T cell receptor beta chains from the same sample are listed, as sequenced in a study of OX40 agonist ivuxolimab in advanced cancers. Measured with immunoSEQ multiplex PCR; TCRdb has only the in-frame clones, and not every one. The repertoire holds about 100,000 clones, with about nine tenths as singletons. Sample: CD4+ or CD8+ T cells sorted from blood, taken in a trial of the OX40 agonist ivuxolimab. These receptors all stem from an adult with an advanced solid tumor such as melanoma, head and neck, liver or kidney cancer.

CDR3 coding DNA: TGTGCCAGCAGCAAAGGGGATAGGACAAATGAAAAACTGTTTTTT. It is translated as CASSKGDRTNEKLFF. This sequence joins TRBV5-4 and TRBJ1-4; tentative D call: TRBD1 (5 bases). CDR1 and CDR2 (germline): SGHNT, YYREEE (reference sequence). Trimming removed 4 bases at V and 5 bases at J, with 15 bases between. This CDR3 is 15 amino acids long.

This chain joins TRBV5-4 and TRBJ2-1, with D possibly matching TRBD1 (6 bases). Germline CDR1 is SGHNT and CDR2 is YYREEE (reference sequence). V shed 4 bases and J shed 1 base, with 15 bases lying between them. The CDR3 is made up of 16 amino acids. As DNA, the CDR3 is TGTGCCAGCAGCCCCGGCAGGGGCCCTTCCTACAATGAGCAGTTCTTC. This codes for CASSPGRGPSYNEQFF.

V usage is TRBV19 and J usage is TRBJ2-7, with D possibly being TRBD2 (5 bases). CDR3 size: 15 residues. Looked up from germline, CDR1 is LNHDA and CDR2 is SQIVND (reference sequence). V gave up 1 base and J gave up 3 bases, with 13 bases separating them. The CDR3 loop is CASSIGRGAVYEQYF. The CDR3 nucleotides read TGTGCCAGTAGTATAGGTCGGGGTGCCGTCTACGAGCAGTACTTC.

This clone was recorded once. J is TRBJ2-1 and V is TRBV29-1, with unresolved D. The V end lost 5 bases, the J end lost 0 bases, and 8 bases lay between the germline ends. The V gene's germline CDR1 is SQVTM and CDR2 ANQGSEA. The CDR3 is made up of 13 amino acids. The CDR3 region is CSVLAFSYNEQFF. As DNA, the CDR3 is TGCAGCGTTCTTGCGTTCTCCTACAATGAGCAGTTCTTC.

This clone appeared a single time. The chain uses TRBV5-4 and TRBJ2-5; possible D gene TRBD2, 6 bases. This CDR3 has 14 amino acids. Trimming stripped 0 bases from V and 4 bases from J, with 10 bases between. The germline CDR1 and CDR2 sequences are SGHNT and YYREEE (reference sequence). CDR3 bases: TGTGCCAGCAGCTTGGTGGGAGGAGGAGAGACCCAGTACTTC. Its translation is CASSLVGGGETQYF.

This sequence joins TRBV5-1 and TRBJ2-2; D is possibly TRBD1 (5 bases). CDR1 is SGHRS, CDR2 YFSETQ, per germline. Trimming took 4 bases from V and 6 from J, leaving 13 bases between them. The CDR3 is made up of 14 amino acids. The CDR3 region is CASSPPRVSGELFF. The CDR3 nucleotides are TGCGCCAGCAGCCCACCCAGGGTTTCCGGGGAGCTGTTTTTT.

For the CDR3, the DNA is TGTGCCAGCAGCCCAGTTCGTGGGGCCTCCTACGAGCAGTACTTC. Translated: CASSPVRGASYEQYF. The chain uses TRBV6-6 and TRBJ2-7; the D gene is possibly TRBD1 (5 bases). Looked up from germline, CDR1 is MNHNY and CDR2 is SVGAGI (reference sequence). The CDR3 totals 15 residues. Trimming took 6 bases from V and 0 from J, leaving 15 bases between them.

J is TRBJ1-1 and V is TRBV10-3; TRBD1 is a possible D gene (5 bases). Trimming removed 4 bases from V and 8 bases from J, with 17 bases in between. The CDR3 is 14 residues long. Germline CDR1 ENHRY, CDR2 SYGVKD. CDR3 in amino acids: CAISVGGTAGEAFF. The CDR3, as DNA: TGTGCCATCAGTGTCGGGGGGACCGCGGGCGAAGCTTTCTTT.

The V and J genes are TRBV15 and TRBJ2-2; D is possibly TRBD1 or TRBD2 (5 bases each). Per germline, CDR1 LNHNV and CDR2 YYDKDF (reference sequence). V gave up 2 bases and J gave up 5 bases, with 18 bases separating them. The CDR3 extends over 17 amino acids. Here the CDR3 DNA reads TGTGCCACCAGCAGATCGCTTCAGGGACCCCTAACCGGGGAGCTGTTTTTT. Its protein is CATSRSLQGPLTGELFF. Full variable domain (missing parts from reference TRBV15 and TRBJ2-2): DAMVIQNPRYQVTQFGKPVTLSCSQTLNHNVMYWYQQKSSQAPKLLFHYYDKDFNNEADTPDNFQSRRPNTSFCFLDIRSPGLGDTAMYLCATSRSLQGPLTGELFFGEGSRLTVL.

The J gene is TRBJ2-7, the V gene TRBV27; D is perhaps TRBD1 or TRBD2 (7 bases each). The CDR3 contains 14 residues. Germline values: CDR1 MNHEY, CDR2 SMNVEV (reference sequence). Trimming took off 6 bases at V and 4 bases at J, with 16 bases between the two ends. Here the CDR3 reads CASSRGWGGYEQYF. The DNA of the CDR3 is TGTGCCAGCAGCAGGGGGTGGGGGGGGTACGAGCAGTACTTC.

The gene calls are TRBV14 and TRBJ2-7, with 9 bases aligning to TRBD1. The CDR3 has 13 residues. The J segment lost 5 bases and the V segment lost 6 bases, leaving 5 bases of the junction unmatched. Germline CDR1 SGHDN, CDR2 FVKESK. The CDR3 nucleotides read TGTGCCAGCAGTCCTACAGGGGGCCACGAGCAGTACTTC. As protein: CASSPTGGHEQYF.

The chain employs TRBV5-4 and TRBJ2-3; D is uncertain. This CDR3 comprises 14 residues. Trimming left V 0 bases short and J 3 bases short, with 8 bases between. Germline assignment: CDR1 SGHNT and CDR2 YYREEE (reference sequence). CDR3 nucleotides: TGTGCCAGCAGCTTGGCACCTAGGACAGATACGCAGTATTTT. Its translation: CASSLAPRTDTQYF.

V and J are TRBV19 and TRBJ1-2, with 7 bases matching TRBD1. Per germline, CDR1 LNHDA and CDR2 SQIVND (reference sequence). J was trimmed by 4 bases and V by 4 bases; bases with no gene match: 6. CDR3 length equals 14 residues. The DNA of the CDR3 is TGTGCCAGTAGTACCACTCCAGGGGGCTATGGCTACACCTTC. Translation gives CASSTTPGGYGYTF.

This clone came up once. This chain joins TRBV18 and TRBJ1-5; D ambiguous. CDR1 and CDR2 from the germline V gene are KGHSH and LQKENI. The V end lost 3 bases, the J end lost 5 bases, and 5 bases lay between the germline ends. The CDR3 contains 12 residues. CDR3 DNA: TGTGCCAGCTCACCTACCCATCAGCCCCAGCATTTT. This sequence encodes CASSPTHQPQHF.

The rearrangement joins TRBV29-1 to TRBJ2-4; D gene ambiguous. V was trimmed by 8 bases and J by 2 bases, leaving 10 bases between them. The CDR3 sequence is 12 residues long. The germline gives CDR1 SQVTM, CDR2 ANQGSEA. The CDR3 loop is CSCGTSKNIQYF. The CDR3 coding sequence is TGCAGCTGCGGAACGTCCAAAAACATTCAGTACTTC.

As for this clone: Relative to the germline gene, one junction end is altered; a read error may explain this. V and J are TRBV6-1 and TRBJ2-3, with TRBD2 identical over 13 bases. The CDR3 extends over 16 amino acids. CDR1 is MNHNS and CDR2 is SASEGT in the germline V gene. The CDR3 DNA follows: TGTGCCAGCAGTAAAGCGGGGACTAGCGGGACCGATACGCAGTATTTT. It encodes CASSKAGTSGTDTQYF.

V and J are TRBV23-1 and TRBJ2-2; D ambiguous. TRBV23-1 is an ORF, with its function uncertain. The germline V and J ends were trimmed by 7 bases and 2 bases, with 8 bases remaining between them. The CDR3 totals 13 residues. CDR3 sequence: CASKSGNTGELFF. The CDR3 DNA reads as TGCGCCAGCAAGTCAGGAAACACCGGGGAGCTGTTTTTT.

The J gene is TRBJ2-3, the V gene TRBV19; D not certain. This CDR3 is built from 12 residues. Between the trimmed V and J ends, which lost 4 bases and 2 bases, there was a span of 4 bases. CDR1 LNHDA and CDR2 SQIVND come from the germline V gene (reference sequence). CDR3 nucleotide sequence: TGTGCCAGTAGTAGGGTCACAGATACGCAGTATTTT. Translating gives CASSRVTDTQYF.

The chain has TRBV9 and TRBJ2-7, with 7 bases matching TRBD2. The CDR3 length is 14 residues. Looked up from germline, CDR1 is SGDLS and CDR2 is YYNGEE. The junction had 6 bases not matched to a gene; V was cut back by 3 bases and J by 3 bases. The CDR3 is CASSGEGGLYEQYF. The CDR3 coding sequence is TGTGCCAGCAGCGGAGAGGGAGGGCTCTACGAGCAGTACTTC.

The V gene is TRBV5-5, the J gene TRBJ1-1, with unresolved D. CDR1 SGHKS and CDR2 YYEKEE come from the germline V gene (reference sequence). CDR3 size: 13 residues. V was pared by 6 bases and J by 1 base, with 10 bases between. CDR3 bases: TGTGCCAGCACCAGGCGGGGGAACACTGAAGCTTTCTTT. Translation: CASTRRGNTEAFF.

This chain joins TRBV5-1 and TRBJ1-1; D is unresolved. The ends were cut back, 4 bases at V and 7 bases at J, with 14 bases in the middle. The CDR3 extends over 13 amino acids. Germline loops: CDR1 SGHRS, CDR2 YFSETQ. In nucleotides, the CDR3 is TGCGCCAGCAGCGGCGGAGGACCGATTGAAGCTTTCTTT. Translation: CASSGGGPIEAFF.

The chain employs TRBV9 and TRBJ2-2; 9 bases are a match to TRBD1. CDR1 SGDLS and CDR2 YYNGEE come from the germline V gene. CDR3 length: 17 amino acids. V trimming: 4 bases; J trimming: 5 bases; junction bases outside the gene matches: 12. CDR3 DNA: TGTGCCAGCAGCACCCCCCGACAGGGGGTAAGAACCGGGGAGCTGTTTTTT. Translation gives CASSTPRQGVRTGELFF.

The V and J genes are TRBV18 and TRBJ1-3; no reliable D call. The CDR3 covers 15 residues. CDR1 is KGHSH, CDR2 LQKENI, per germline. Trimming took off 2 bases at V and 0 bases at J, with 8 bases between the two ends. The CDR3 protein is CASSPKGPSGNTIYF. The DNA for the CDR3 is TGTGCCAGCTCACCAAAGGGCCCCTCTGGAAACACCATATATTTT.

The rearrangement joins TRBV7-9 to TRBJ2-1; TRBD2 might be the D (5 bases). CDR1 and CDR2 from the germline V gene are SEHNR and FQNEAQ (reference sequence). The CDR3 is made up of 14 amino acids. The V gene lost 2 bases and the J gene lost 8 bases, with 13 bases spanning the gap. CDR3 loop: CASSLLSGGYEQFF. Written as DNA, the CDR3 is TGTGCCAGCAGCTTATTAAGCGGTGGGTATGAGCAGTTCTTC.

This sequence joins TRBV5-1 and TRBJ2-2, with TRBD2 matching over 7 bases. Germline CDR1 and CDR2: SGHRS and YFSETQ. Trimming took 4 bases from V and 6 from J; bases not matched to a gene: 9. There are 15 residues in the CDR3. The CDR3 DNA is TGCGCCAGCAGCCTGAGGAGCGGGACCCCCGGGGAGCTGTTTTTT. Protein sequence: CASSLRSGTPGELFF. Filled out from reference TRBV5-1 and TRBJ2-2, the complete variable domain reads KAGVTQTPRYLIKTRGQQVTLSCSPISGHRSVSWYQQTPGQGLQFLFEYFSETQRNKGNFPGRFSGRQFSNSRSEMNVSTLELGDSALYLCASSLRSGTPGELFFGEGSRLTVL.

The chain uses TRBV9 and TRBJ1-6; D call uncertain. V lost 4 bases and J lost 10, with 15 bases in between. The CDR3 contains 14 residues. Germline assignment: CDR1 SGDLS and CDR2 YYNGEE. The CDR3 region is CASSPEVQVSPLHF. CDR3 sequence (DNA): TGTGCCAGCAGCCCGGAAGTCCAGGTCTCACCCCTCCACTTT.

V and J are TRBV5-1 and TRBJ1-1, with D maybe TRBD1 (5 bases). The CDR3 is 15 amino acids. Trimming cost V 3 bases and J 0 bases, with 12 bases left between them. Per germline, CDR1 SGHRS and CDR2 YFSETQ. This CDR3 is CASSSHRSLNTEAFF. Here the CDR3 DNA reads TGCGCCAGCAGCTCGCACAGGTCCCTGAACACTGAAGCTTTCTTT. The full variable domain, completed using reference TRBV5-1 and TRBJ1-1, is KAGVTQTPRYLIKTRGQQVTLSCSPISGHRSVSWYQQTPGQGLQFLFEYFSETQRNKGNFPGRFSGRQFSNSRSEMNVSTLELGDSALYLCASSSHRSLNTEAFFGQGTRLTVV.

V and J are TRBV29-1 and TRBJ2-2, with 11 bases lining up with TRBD1. The germline V gene encodes CDR1 SQVTM and CDR2 ANQGSEA. The J segment lost 4 bases and the V segment lost 8 bases, leaving 6 bases of the junction unmatched. CDR3 length equals 14 residues. Here the CDR3 reads CSHGTGGGTGELFF. In DNA, the CDR3 is TGCAGCCACGGGACAGGGGGAGGCACCGGGGAGCTGTTTTTT.

The chain couples TRBV7-8 to TRBJ1-2, with 11 bases lining up with TRBD1. Germline CDR1 and CDR2: SGHVS and FQNEAQ. Trimming took 4 bases from V and 8 from J; bases not matched to a gene: 12. The CDR3 extends over 16 amino acids. In nucleotides, the CDR3 is TGTGCCAGCAGCTCCCGGTCCCCGGACAGGGGGCGAGGCTACACCTTC. Its translation: CASSSRSPDRGRGYTF.

This clone appeared once. The V and J genes are TRBV19 and TRBJ1-2, with 7 bases aligning to TRBD1. J gave up 4 bases and V 8 bases, and 7 bases lay outside the gene matches. The CDR3 is 13 amino acids. CDR1 is LNHDA and CDR2 is SQIVND in the germline V gene (reference sequence). CDR3 region: CASASGGGYGYTF. The CDR3 region has the DNA TGTGCCAGTGCATCAGGGGGAGGCTATGGCTACACCTTC.

The chain has TRBV2 and TRBJ2-1; TRBD2 might be the D (6 bases). The V and J ends lost 3 bases and 6 bases respectively, with 12 bases between them. This CDR3 spans 14 amino acids. Looked up from germline, CDR1 is SNHLY and CDR2 is FYNNEI. DNA of the CDR3: TGTGCCAGCAGTGATGTGTGGGGAGGCAATGAGCAGTTCTTC. This encodes CASSDVWGGNEQFF. The whole variable domain, remainder taken from reference TRBV2 and TRBJ2-1, is EPEVTQTPSHQVTQMGQEVILRCVPISNHLYFYWYRQILGQKVEFLVSFYNNEISEKSEIFDDQFSVERPDGSNFTLKIRSTKLEDSAMYFCASSDVWGGNEQFFGPGTRLTVL.